This T cell receptor beta chain was retrieved from a study of low-dose radiotherapy and immunotherapy resistance in tumors. Across the whole study: Cohort 1 was given 0.5 Gy fractions every 2 weeks, 6.5 Gy in total.

First-strand cDNA relied on TRAV- and TRBV-specific primers spanning alpha and beta chains. The PCR that amplified TCRs ran for 20 cycles, relying on a constant-region primer and a V-primer adapter. TCRdb redid the calling of the reads with MiXCR, one entry per CDR3 protein. Of 6,000 to 6,500 distinct CDR3 sequences listed, approximately 80% are singletons. Solid tumors that lacked tumor-infiltrating lymphocytes and were advanced were present in eligible patients. Deletions cut 3 bases from V and 10 bases from J, with 14 bases between. Germline V lookup: CDR1 MNHEY, CDR2 SVGAGI. This CDR3 is built from 13 residues.

The chain links TRBV6-5 to TRBJ2-3; TRBD1 might be the D (5 bases). This TCR came from a human donor with advanced metastatic prostate, ovarian, gallbladder or colorectal cancer (not recorded which). This table probably holds off-target reads from a library built for another chain. Written as DNA, the CDR3 is TGTGCCAGCAGTTATGGTGGGGCCGCGGCGCAGTATTTT. The encoded protein is CASSYGGAAAQYF.